Below, 27 T cell receptor beta chains from the same sample are listed, as sequenced in a study of OX40 agonist ivuxolimab in advanced cancers. Assay used: immunoSEQ multiplex PCR; TCRdb lists only in-frame clones, some missing. The sample has around 60,000 clones, roughly 84% seen once. The material was CD4+ or CD8+ T cells sorted from blood, obtained in a trial of the OX40 agonist ivuxolimab. The origin of the receptors is an adult with an advanced solid tumor such as melanoma, head and neck, liver or kidney cancer.

A few counts support this clone. This rearrangement joins TRBV7-9 to TRBJ1-2; 8 nucleotides agree with TRBD1. CDR1 and CDR2 from the germline V gene are SEHNR and FQNEAQ (reference sequence). The CDR3 sequence is 16 residues long. Germline trimming cut 0 bases from V and 8 bases from J; bases unmatched to any gene: 11. The CDR3 nucleotides are TGTGCCAGCAGCTTAGCGGACTTCAGGGGGCCGGGAGGCTACACCTTC. Protein sequence: CASSLADFRGPGGYTF.

The chain has TRBV19 and TRBJ1-2; TRBD1 agrees at 8 bases. V was clipped by 3 bases and J by 7 bases; unmatched bases: 7. The CDR3 is made up of 14 amino acids. Germline assignment: CDR1 LNHDA and CDR2 SQIVND (reference sequence). The CDR3 nucleotides are TGTGCCAGTAGTATCGGACAGGGTCTCGGTGGCTACACCTTC. Protein sequence: CASSIGQGLGGYTF.

This chain joins TRBV7-8 and TRBJ1-1, with a tentative D call TRBD1 (6 bases). Deletions cut 4 bases from V and 1 base from J, with 13 bases between. Germline V gives CDR1 SGHVS, CDR2 FQNEAQ. This CDR3 comprises 15 residues. CDR3 bases: TGTGCCAGCAGCTGGGGGAACAGGGCGAACACTGAAGCTTTCTTT. It encodes CASSWGNRANTEAFF.

The chain has TRBV4-1 and TRBJ1-1; D call uncertain. The length of the CDR3 is 13 residues. Germline V lookup: CDR1 MGHRA, CDR2 YSYEKL. Trimming removed 0 bases at V and 9 bases at J, with 11 bases between. The CDR3 coding sequence is TGCGCCAGCAGCCAAGATGGGTGGGCCAAAGCTTTCTTT. Translated: CASSQDGWAKAFF.

This rearrangement joins TRBV5-1 to TRBJ2-7; D may correspond to TRBD1 or TRBD2 (5 bases each). Germline CDR1 SGHRS, CDR2 YFSETQ. The CDR3 runs 13 residues. Trimming took 2 bases from V and 0 from J, leaving 6 bases between them. CDR3 nucleotides: TGCGCCAGCAGCTTTGGGACCTCCTACGAGCAGTACTTC. It yields the protein CASSFGTSYEQYF.

The chain is built from TRBV7-9 and TRBJ2-7; D unresolved. The CDR3 is 15 amino acids. V lost 0 bases to trimming and J lost 0 bases, with 9 bases between them. Germline values: CDR1 SEHNR, CDR2 FQNEAQ (reference sequence). The CDR3 loop reads CASSLAGVSSYEQYF. Written as DNA, the CDR3 is TGTGCCAGCAGCTTAGCGGGCGTCAGCTCCTACGAGCAGTACTTC.

The chain links TRBV18 to TRBJ2-7; 11 positions match TRBD1. Losses at the gene ends were 5 bases for V and 2 bases for J; bases not matched to a gene: 5. The CDR3 has 15 residues. CDR1 and CDR2 (germline): KGHSH, LQKENI. The CDR3 coding sequence is TGTGCCAGCTCAGCCGGGACAGGGGGACCCTACGAGCAGTACTTC. Amino acids: CASSAGTGGPYEQYF.

Worth noting for this clone: Distinct nucleotide sequences in the sample also encode this CDR3. J is TRBJ1-5 and V is TRBV19, with 7 bases that match TRBD1. Germline CDR1 LNHDA, CDR2 SQIVND (reference sequence). This CDR3 spans 15 amino acids. V lost 2 bases, J lost 4 bases, and 5 bases stayed unmatched. CDR3 DNA: TGTGCCAGTAGTATAAGGACAGGCCCGAATCAGCCCCAGCATTTT. It codes for CASSIRTGPNQPQHF. Combining the CDR3 with reference TRBV19 and TRBJ1-5 gives the whole variable domain DGGITQSPKYLFRKEGQNVTLSCEQNLNHDAMYWYRQDPGQGLRLIYYSQIVNDFQKGDIAEGYSVSREKKESFPLTVTSAQKNPTAFYLCASSIRTGPNQPQHFGDGTRLSIL.

This chain connects TRBV9 to TRBJ2-7, with 12 positions matching TRBD1. The CDR3 is 15 amino acids. CDR1 SGDLS and CDR2 YYNGEE come from the germline V gene. The ends lost 4 bases at V and 5 bases at J; junction bases unmatched: 7. The CDR3: CASSSRDRGRNEQYF. CDR3 in DNA: TGTGCCAGCAGCAGCCGGGACAGGGGGCGGAACGAGCAGTACTTC.

The J gene is TRBJ1-1, the V gene TRBV18; D not resolved. Germline-derived CDR1 and CDR2 are KGHSH and LQKENI. V was trimmed by 3 bases and J by 4 bases, leaving 12 bases between them. CDR3 length equals 14 residues. The CDR3, as DNA: TGTGCCAGCTCACCGCTCCCAGCGGGCACTGAAGCTTTCTTT. Protein product: CASSPLPAGTEAFF.

V gene TRBV2 combines with J gene TRBJ1-2, with TRBD1 as a possible D gene (6 bases). The CDR3 runs 14 residues. CDR1 is SNHLY and CDR2 is FYNNEI in the germline V gene. V gave up 4 bases and J gave up 8 bases, with 17 bases separating them. The chain's CDR3 is CASSVSARGQGYTF. The DNA for the CDR3 is TGTGCCAGCAGTGTTAGCGCGCGGGGGCAAGGCTACACCTTC.

The chain's CDR3 is CASSPANRVEWTEAFF. The CDR3 DNA sequence: TGTGCCAGCTCACCGGCGAACAGGGTGGAGTGGACTGAAGCTTTCTTT. The gene calls are TRBV18 and TRBJ1-1; maybe TRBD1 (6 bases). The CDR3 runs to 16 residues. Germline loops: CDR1 KGHSH, CDR2 LQKENI. Trimming cost V 3 bases and J 5 bases, with 19 bases left between them.

This clone has just one count. The genes are TRBV28 and TRBJ2-7; D might be TRBD1 (6 bases). The length of the CDR3 is 15 residues. Germline assignment: CDR1 MDHEN and CDR2 SYDVKM. V lost 7 bases and J lost 2, with 18 bases in between. The CDR3 DNA reads as TGTGCCAGCACCCTAGGGGGTAGGCAACCCTACGAGCAGTACTTC. Encoded protein: CASTLGGRQPYEQYF.

The chain is built from TRBV6-5 and TRBJ2-4, with D maybe TRBD1 (5 bases). With 2 bases removed from V and 1 base from J, the gap between germline ends came to 6 bases. The CDR3 runs 14 residues. Per germline, CDR1 MNHEY and CDR2 SVGAGI. The CDR3 sequence is CASSYGAAKNIQYF. The CDR3 DNA is TGTGCCAGCAGTTACGGGGCGGCCAAAAACATTCAGTACTTC.

The chain recombines TRBV5-4 with TRBJ1-2; D uncertain. V lost 0 bases, J lost 0 bases, and 18 bases lay in between. Germline V gene lookup returns CDR1 SGHNT and CDR2 YYREEE (reference sequence). The CDR3 is 18 amino acids. CDR3: CASSLAKVQALPNYGYTF. CDR3 nucleotide sequence: TGTGCCAGCAGCTTGGCCAAGGTGCAGGCCCTTCCTAACTATGGCTACACCTTC.

The rearrangement uses TRBV19 and TRBJ1-5, with 7 bases fitting TRBD1. CDR1 is LNHDA, CDR2 SQIVND, per germline (reference sequence). The CDR3 has 16 amino acids. The trim removed 5 bases at V and 6 bases at J, leaving 13 bases unmatched. CDR3 sequence: CASSPSARGFGQPQHF. The CDR3 region has the DNA TGTGCCAGTAGTCCGAGCGCCAGGGGGTTTGGTCAGCCCCAGCATTTT.

The J gene is TRBJ1-1, the V gene TRBV12-5, with 7 bases identical to TRBD1. The CDR3 runs 14 residues. CDR1 is LGHNT and CDR2 is FRNRAP in the germline V gene. The trim removed 7 bases at V and 1 base at J, leaving 6 bases unmatched. The CDR3 DNA reads TGTGCTAGTGTTCGGGGACAGAGGAACACTGAAGCTTTCTTT. This encodes CASVRGQRNTEAFF. The full variable domain, with the rest looked up from reference TRBV12-5 and TRBJ1-1, is DARVTQTPRHKVTEMGQEVTMRCQPILGHNTVFWYRQTMMQGLELLAYFRNRAPLDDSGMPKDRFSAEMPDATLATLKIQPSEPRDSAVYFCASVRGQRNTEAFFGQGTRLTVV.

The chain employs TRBV11-2 and TRBJ2-3; 8 positions agree with TRBD1. This CDR3 spans 14 amino acids. V was pared by 5 bases and J by 6 bases, with 7 bases of the junction left unmatched. Germline V gene lookup returns CDR1 SGHAT and CDR2 FQNNGV. The CDR3 bases are TGTGCCAGCAGCCCAGGGGGCGGGGCCGATACGCAGTATTTT. Its translation is CASSPGGGADTQYF.

This clone was seen a single time. The J gene is TRBJ2-3, the V gene TRBV5-4; D is possibly TRBD2 (5 bases). The CDR3 totals 15 residues. Per germline, CDR1 SGHNT and CDR2 YYREEE (reference sequence). V was cut by 3 bases and J by 3 bases, with 14 bases left in between. CDR3 nucleotides: TGTGCCAGCAGCTCGGATACAAGAGGGACAGATACGCAGTATTTT. Translation: CASSSDTRGTDTQYF.

The chain's CDR3 is CASSLANSGGQDEQFF. CDR3 nucleotide sequence: TGTGCCAGCAGCTTAGCGAATAGCGGGGGGCAGGATGAGCAGTTCTTC. V usage is TRBV7-2 and J usage is TRBJ2-1; 10 bases fit TRBD2. The CDR3 covers 16 residues. The germline V gene encodes CDR1 SGHTA and CDR2 FQGNSA. Trimming took 0 bases from V and 8 from J; bases not matched to a gene: 7.

In its sample, this clone was seen once. The genes are TRBV11-2 and TRBJ1-5; D gene unclear. Looked up from germline, CDR1 is SGHAT and CDR2 is FQNNGV. The CDR3 loop spans 12 amino acids. The V end lost 5 bases, the J end lost 4 bases, and 6 bases lay between the germline ends. This chain's CDR3 is CASSRANQPQHF. CDR3 nucleotide sequence: TGTGCCAGCAGCCGTGCGAATCAGCCCCAGCATTTT.

This sequence joins TRBV25-1 and TRBJ1-2, with D unresolved. Trimming left V 6 bases short and J 1 base short, with 9 bases between. Germline V gives CDR1 MGHDK, CDR2 SYGVNS. The CDR3 length is 13 residues. The CDR3 DNA reads as TGTGCCAGCAGCCGTACGGGTAACTATGGCTACACCTTC. Protein: CASSRTGNYGYTF.

V is TRBV6-5 and J is TRBJ2-5; D is undetermined. Germline CDR1 reads MNHEY; CDR2 reads SVGAGI. The V end lost 4 bases, the J end lost 3 bases, and 9 bases lay between the germline ends. This CDR3 spans 13 amino acids. This chain's CDR3 is CASSWMRKETQYF. In DNA, the CDR3 is TGTGCCAGCAGTTGGATGAGAAAAGAGACCCAGTACTTC.

The V and J genes are TRBV7-9 and TRBJ1-5; D possibly corresponds to TRBD1 (5 bases). The CDR3 spans 13 residues. V lost 3 bases and J lost 7, with 10 bases in between. Germline-derived CDR1 and CDR2 are SEHNR and FQNEAQ (reference sequence). CDR3 DNA sequence: TGTGCCAGCAGCTTGTATCAGGGACAGCCCCAGCATTTT. Amino acids: CASSLYQGQPQHF.

CDR3 nucleotides: TGTGCCAGCAGTCGGGACAGGAACTACAATGAGCAGTTCTTC. It codes for CASSRDRNYNEQFF. The gene calls are TRBV11-3 and TRBJ2-1; 8 bases map to TRBD1. CDR3 length: 14 amino acids. CDR1 is SGHNT and CDR2 is YENEEA in the germline V gene. J gave up 3 bases and V 6 bases, and 4 bases lay outside the gene matches.

The DNA of the CDR3 is TGCGCCAGCAGCCTCGTAGCGGGGGGGAACAATGAGCAGTTCTTC. This gives the protein CASSLVAGGNNEQFF. This chain connects TRBV5-1 to TRBJ2-1; TRBD2 agrees at 11 bases. The J segment lost 5 bases and the V segment lost 4 bases, leaving 5 bases of the junction unmatched. This CDR3 comprises 15 residues. Germline values: CDR1 SGHRS, CDR2 YFSETQ.

This chain uses TRBV19 with TRBJ1-5; D gene unclear. Germline V CDR1 and CDR2: LNHDA, SQIVND (reference sequence). Trimming removed 3 bases from V and 5 bases from J, with 8 bases in between. The length of the CDR3 is 13 residues. CDR3 DNA: TGTGCCAGTAGTATTCGCGGAGATCAGCCCCAGCATTTT. It translates to CASSIRGDQPQHF.